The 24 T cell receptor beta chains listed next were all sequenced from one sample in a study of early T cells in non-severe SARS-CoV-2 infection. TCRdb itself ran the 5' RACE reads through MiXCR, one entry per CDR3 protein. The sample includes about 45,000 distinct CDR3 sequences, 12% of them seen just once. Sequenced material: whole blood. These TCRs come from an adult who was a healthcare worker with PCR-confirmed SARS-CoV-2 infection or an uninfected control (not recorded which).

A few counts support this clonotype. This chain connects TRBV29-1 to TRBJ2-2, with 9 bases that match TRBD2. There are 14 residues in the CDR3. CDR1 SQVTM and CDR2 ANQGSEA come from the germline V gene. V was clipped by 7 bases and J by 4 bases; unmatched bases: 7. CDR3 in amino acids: CSASSGTGTGELFF. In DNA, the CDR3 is TGCAGCGCATCTAGCGGGACGGGCACCGGGGAGCTGTTTTTT.

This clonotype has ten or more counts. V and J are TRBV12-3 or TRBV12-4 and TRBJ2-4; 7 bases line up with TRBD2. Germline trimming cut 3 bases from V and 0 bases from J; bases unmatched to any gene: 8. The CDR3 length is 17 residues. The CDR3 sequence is CASSFLKRGLAKNIQYF. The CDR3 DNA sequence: TGTGCCAGCAGTTTCCTAAAGCGGGGATTAGCCAAAAACATTCAGTACTTC.

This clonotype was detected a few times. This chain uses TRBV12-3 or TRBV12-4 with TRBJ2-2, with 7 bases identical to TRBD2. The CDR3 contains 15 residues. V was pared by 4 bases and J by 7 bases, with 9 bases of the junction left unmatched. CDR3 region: CASSYLAAVNGELFF. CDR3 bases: TGTGCCAGCAGTTACCTAGCGGCCGTAAACGGGGAGCTGTTTTTT.

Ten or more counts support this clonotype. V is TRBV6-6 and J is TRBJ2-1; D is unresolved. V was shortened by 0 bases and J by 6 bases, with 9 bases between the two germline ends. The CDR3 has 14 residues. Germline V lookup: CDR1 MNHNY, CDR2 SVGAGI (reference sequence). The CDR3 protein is CASSYSQGSNEQFF. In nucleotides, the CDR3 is TGTGCCAGCAGTTACTCACAAGGATCCAATGAGCAGTTCTTC.

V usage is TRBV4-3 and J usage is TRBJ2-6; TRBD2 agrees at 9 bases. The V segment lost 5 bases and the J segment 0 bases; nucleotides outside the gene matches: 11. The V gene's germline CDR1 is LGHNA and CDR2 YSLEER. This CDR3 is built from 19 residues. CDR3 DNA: TGCGCCAGCAGCAGAACGCGGACTAGCGTCAGCTCTGGGGCCAACGTCCTGACTTTC. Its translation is CASSRTRTSVSSGANVLTF.

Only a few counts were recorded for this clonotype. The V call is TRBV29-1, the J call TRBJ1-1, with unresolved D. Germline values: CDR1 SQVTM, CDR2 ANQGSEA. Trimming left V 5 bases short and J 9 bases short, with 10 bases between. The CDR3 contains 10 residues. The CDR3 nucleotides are TGCAGCGTTCATACGGGGAAAGCTTTCTTT. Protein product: CSVHTGKAFF.

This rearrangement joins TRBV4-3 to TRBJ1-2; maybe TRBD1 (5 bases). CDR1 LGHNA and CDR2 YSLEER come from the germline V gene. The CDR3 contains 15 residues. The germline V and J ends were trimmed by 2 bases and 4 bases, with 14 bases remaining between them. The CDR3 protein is CASSQLLVGGYGYTF. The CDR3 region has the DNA TGCGCCAGCAGCCAACTATTGGTCGGGGGCTATGGCTACACCTTC.

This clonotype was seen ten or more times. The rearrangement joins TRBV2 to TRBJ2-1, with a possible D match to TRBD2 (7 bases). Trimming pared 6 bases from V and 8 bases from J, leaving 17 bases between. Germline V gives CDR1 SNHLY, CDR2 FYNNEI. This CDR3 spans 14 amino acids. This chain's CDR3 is CASRIGGAGYEQFF. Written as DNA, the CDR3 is TGTGCCAGCAGAATAGGGGGGGCAGGGTATGAGCAGTTCTTC.

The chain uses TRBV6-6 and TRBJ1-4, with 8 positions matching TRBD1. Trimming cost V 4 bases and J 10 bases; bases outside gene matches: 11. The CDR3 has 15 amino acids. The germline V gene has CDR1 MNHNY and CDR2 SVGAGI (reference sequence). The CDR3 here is CASSFSTGELRKLFF. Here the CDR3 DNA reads TGTGCCAGCAGTTTCTCGACAGGGGAGCTTCGAAAACTGTTTTTT.

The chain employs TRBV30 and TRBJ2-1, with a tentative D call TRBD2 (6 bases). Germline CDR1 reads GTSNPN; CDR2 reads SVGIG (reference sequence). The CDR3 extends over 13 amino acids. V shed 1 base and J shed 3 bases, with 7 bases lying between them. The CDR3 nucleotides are TGTGCCTGGAGTGCGGGACTCTACAATGAGCAGTTCTTC. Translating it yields CAWSAGLYNEQFF.

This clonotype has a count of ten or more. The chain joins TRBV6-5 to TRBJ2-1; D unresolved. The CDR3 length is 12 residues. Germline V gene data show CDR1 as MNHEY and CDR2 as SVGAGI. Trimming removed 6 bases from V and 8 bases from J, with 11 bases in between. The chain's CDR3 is CASSRSGDEQFF. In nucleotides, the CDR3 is TGTGCCAGCAGCCGCTCTGGGGATGAGCAGTTCTTC.

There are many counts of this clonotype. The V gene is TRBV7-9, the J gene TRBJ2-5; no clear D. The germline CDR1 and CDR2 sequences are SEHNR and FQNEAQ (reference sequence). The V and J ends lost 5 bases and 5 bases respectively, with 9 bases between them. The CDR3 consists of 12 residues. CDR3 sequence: CASSPSAETQYF. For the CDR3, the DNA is TGTGCCAGCAGCCCCTCTGCGGAGACCCAGTACTTC.

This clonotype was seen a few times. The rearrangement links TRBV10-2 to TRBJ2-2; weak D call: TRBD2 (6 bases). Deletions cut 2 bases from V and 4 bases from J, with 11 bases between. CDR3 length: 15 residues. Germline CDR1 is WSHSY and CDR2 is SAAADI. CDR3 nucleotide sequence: TGCGCCAGCAGTGAGGGCGGGATGGTCACCGGGGAGCTGTTTTTT. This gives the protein CASSEGGMVTGELFF.

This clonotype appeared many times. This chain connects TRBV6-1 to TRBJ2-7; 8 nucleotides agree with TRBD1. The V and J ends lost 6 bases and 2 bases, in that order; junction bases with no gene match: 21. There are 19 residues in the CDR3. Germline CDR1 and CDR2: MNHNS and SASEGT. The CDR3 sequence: CASSPRPPSGTGITYEQYF. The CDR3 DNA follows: TGTGCCAGCAGCCCTCGCCCCCCATCCGGGACAGGTATAACCTACGAGCAGTACTTC.

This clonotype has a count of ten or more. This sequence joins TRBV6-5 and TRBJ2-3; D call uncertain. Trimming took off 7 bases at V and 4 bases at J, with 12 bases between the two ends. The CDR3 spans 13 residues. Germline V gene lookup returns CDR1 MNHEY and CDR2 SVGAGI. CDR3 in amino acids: CASKGIGPDTQYF. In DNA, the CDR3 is TGTGCCAGCAAAGGGATAGGCCCAGATACGCAGTATTTT.

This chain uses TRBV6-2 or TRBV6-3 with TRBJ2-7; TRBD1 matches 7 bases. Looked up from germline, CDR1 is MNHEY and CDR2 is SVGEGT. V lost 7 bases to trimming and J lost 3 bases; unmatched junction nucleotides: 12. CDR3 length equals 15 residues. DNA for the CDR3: TGTGCCAGCACTGGACCGGGGACAGCCTTCTACGAGCAGTACTTC. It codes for CASTGPGTAFYEQYF.

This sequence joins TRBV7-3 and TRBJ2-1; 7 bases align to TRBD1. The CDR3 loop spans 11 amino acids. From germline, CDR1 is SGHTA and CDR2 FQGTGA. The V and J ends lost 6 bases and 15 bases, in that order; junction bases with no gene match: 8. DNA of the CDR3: TGTGCCAGCAGAAAGACAGGGCGATGGTTCTTC. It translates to CASRKTGRWFF.

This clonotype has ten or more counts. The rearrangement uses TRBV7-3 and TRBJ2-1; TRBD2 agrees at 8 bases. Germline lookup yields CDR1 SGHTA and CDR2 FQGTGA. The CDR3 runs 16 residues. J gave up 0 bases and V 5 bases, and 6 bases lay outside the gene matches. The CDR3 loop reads CASSPIAGGSYNEQFF. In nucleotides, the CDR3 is TGTGCCAGCAGCCCGATTGCGGGGGGCTCCTACAATGAGCAGTTCTTC.

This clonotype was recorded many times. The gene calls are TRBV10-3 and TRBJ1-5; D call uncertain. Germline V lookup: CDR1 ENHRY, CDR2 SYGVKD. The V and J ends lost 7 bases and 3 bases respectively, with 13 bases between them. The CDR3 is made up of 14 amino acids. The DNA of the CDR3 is TGTGCCATCAAGGACCGGGCGGTCAATCAGCCCCAGCATTTT. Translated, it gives CAIKDRAVNQPQHF.

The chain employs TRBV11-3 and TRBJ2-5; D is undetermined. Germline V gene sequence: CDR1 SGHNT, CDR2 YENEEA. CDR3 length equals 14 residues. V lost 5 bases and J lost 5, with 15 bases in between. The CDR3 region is CASSLNWFEETQYF. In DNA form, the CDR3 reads TGTGCCAGCAGCCTAAATTGGTTCGAGGAGACCCAGTACTTC.

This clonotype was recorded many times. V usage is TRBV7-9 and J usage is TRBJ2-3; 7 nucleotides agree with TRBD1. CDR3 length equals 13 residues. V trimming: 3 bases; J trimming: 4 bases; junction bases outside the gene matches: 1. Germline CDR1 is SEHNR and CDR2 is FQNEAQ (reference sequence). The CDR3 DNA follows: TGTGCCAGCAGCTTTACAGGGGCAGATACGCAGTATTTT. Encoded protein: CASSFTGADTQYF.

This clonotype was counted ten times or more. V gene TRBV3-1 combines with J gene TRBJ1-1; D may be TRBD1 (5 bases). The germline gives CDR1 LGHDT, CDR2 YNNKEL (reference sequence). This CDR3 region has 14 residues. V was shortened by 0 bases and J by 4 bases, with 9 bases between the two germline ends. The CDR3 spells CASSQEGQVTEAFF. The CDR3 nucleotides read TGTGCCAGCAGCCAAGAGGGGCAAGTCACTGAAGCTTTCTTT. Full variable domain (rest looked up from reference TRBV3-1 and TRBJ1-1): DTAVSQTPKYLVTQMGNDKSIKCEQNLGHDTMYWYKQDSKKFLKIMFSYNNKELIINETVPNRFSPKSPDKAHLNLHINSLELGDSAVYFCASSQEGQVTEAFFGQGTRLTVV.

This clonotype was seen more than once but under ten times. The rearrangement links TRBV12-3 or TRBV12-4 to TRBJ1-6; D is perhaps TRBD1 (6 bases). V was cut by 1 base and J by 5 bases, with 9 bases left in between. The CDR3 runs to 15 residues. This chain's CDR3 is CASSLGDTNNSPLHF. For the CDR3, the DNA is TGTGCCAGCAGTTTAGGGGACACCAATAATTCACCCCTCCACTTT.

The DNA for the CDR3 is TGTGCCAGCAGCGCTGAGCGGGGCACGATCAACTATGGCTACACCTTC. This gives the protein CASSAERGTINYGYTF. The chain uses TRBV5-6 and TRBJ1-2; a possible D gene is TRBD1 (5 bases). CDR1 is SGHDT, CDR2 YYEEEE, per germline. The CDR3 is made up of 16 amino acids. V was shortened by 4 bases and J by 2 bases, with 18 bases between the two germline ends.